Listed below are T cell receptor beta chains from one sample, sequenced in a study of T cell changes during pregnancy in multiple sclerosis. Repertoires were generated with immunoSEQ multiplex PCR, while TCRdb's copy carries only in-frame clones and drops some. The sample records more than 10,000 clones, approximately 80% being singletons. Sequenced material: CD8+ T cells from peripheral blood mononuclear cells, taken after pregnancy. Every receptor here comes from a female donor in good health, enrolled as a control in a pregnancy study. The CDR3 runs from the conserved cysteine through the conserved F or W. The D gene is left open where the match is weak. Only some rows state a clone size, as once, few, many or a class for expanded clones.

CDR3nt	CDR3aa	abundance	v_gene	j_gene	d_gene
TGTGCCAGCAGCTTGAGGCGGTCTTTTTGGACAGGGCCGAACACTGAAGCTTTCTTT	CASSLRRSFWTGPNTEAFF	-	TRBV5-8	TRBJ1-1	TRBD1
TGTGCCAGCAGCCAGTCACAGGGGGACACTGAAGCTTTCTTT	CASSQSQGDTEAFF	-	TRBV4-2	TRBJ1-1	TRBD1
TGTGCCAGCAGTCTCAGTAGCCACGAGCAGTACTTC	CASSLSSHEQYF	-	TRBV6-6	TRBJ2-7	-
TGTGCCAGCAGCCGGACACCTGATAATTCACCCCTCCACTTT	CASSRTPDNSPLHF	-	TRBV7-9	TRBJ1-6	-
TGCAGCGCCGGGGACAGCTACAATGAGCAGTTCTTC	CSAGDSYNEQFF	-	TRBV29-1	TRBJ2-1	TRBD1
TGCGCCAGCAGCCAAGATATGCCAGGGCGAGGCTATGGCTACACCTTC	CASSQDMPGRGYGYTF	few	TRBV4-3	TRBJ1-2	-
TGCAGCGTTGAGGGGGGGACTAGCGGAGATTACGAGCAGTACTTC	CSVEGGTSGDYEQYF	few	TRBV29-1	TRBJ2-7	TRBD2
TGCGCCAGCAGCCAAGATAGTCGGGGACAGGAGTTCTTC	CASSQDSRGQEFF	-	TRBV4-3	TRBJ2-1	TRBD1
TGTGCCAGCCGTCAGGGAAATGAAAAACTGTTTTTT	CASRQGNEKLFF	-	TRBV2	TRBJ1-4	-
TGTGCCAGCGTTACAGGTCCCCGCTCTGGAAACACCATATATTTT	CASVTGPRSGNTIYF	-	TRBV28	TRBJ1-3	-
TGTGCCAGCAGCTTGTGGACAGCGAATCAGCCCCAGCATTTT	CASSLWTANQPQHF	-	TRBV5-5	TRBJ1-5	-
TGTGCCAGCAGTTTAAATTCTCACAGGGCCCCCGGGGAGCTGTTTTTT	CASSLNSHRAPGELFF	-	TRBV28	TRBJ2-2	-
TGTGCCAGCAGCTGGAGCTCGGGGGAAGCTTTCTTT	CASSWSSGEAFF	once	TRBV5-6	TRBJ1-1	-
TGTGCCAGCAGTTTGTCTAGCGGGGGGGTTTCCGGGGAGCTGTTTTTT	CASSLSSGGVSGELFF	-	TRBV6-5	TRBJ2-2	TRBD2
TGTGCCAGCAGCCCAGACCCGGGACAGGATGGAAACACCATATATTTT	CASSPDPGQDGNTIYF	once	TRBV7-2	TRBJ1-3	TRBD1
TGCAGCGGACAAACCCTTACGGACGAGCAGTACTTC	CSGQTLTDEQYF	-	TRBV29-1	TRBJ2-7	-
TGTGCCAGCAGCGCCGCCAGTGGAGGGGTCTTTGGCTACACCTTC	CASSAASGGVFGYTF	-	TRBV9	TRBJ1-2	-
TGTGCCAGCAGCCGTCCGACAGGGGGCTCTGGGGCCAACGTCCTGACTTTC	CASSRPTGGSGANVLTF	-	TRBV7-2	TRBJ2-6	TRBD1
TGTGCCAGCAGTACCATAACCAGGCGACTAGTTATCTACGAGCAGTACTTC	CASSTITRRLVIYEQYF	-	TRBV27	TRBJ2-7	-
TGTGCCAGCAGTTTCCCCAGGGGGGTCTCCTACAATGAGCAGTTCTTC	CASSFPRGVSYNEQFF	-	TRBV28	TRBJ2-1	-
TGTGCCTGGAGCGCCGGGACAGGGGGCTTGGACGAGCAGTACTTC	CAWSAGTGGLDEQYF	-	TRBV30	TRBJ2-7	TRBD1
TGTGCCAGCTCACCCAAAGAGACCCAGTACTTC	CASSPKETQYF	-	TRBV18	TRBJ2-5	-
TGTGCCTGGAGTGTAGGCGCAGGGAGGGATGAGCAGTTCTTC	CAWSVGAGRDEQFF	-	TRBV30	TRBJ2-1	TRBD2
TGTGCCAGCAGCCCCGGACAGAACTATGGCTACACCTTC	CASSPGQNYGYTF	-	TRBV7-2	TRBJ1-2	-
TGTGCCAGCAGCTTAGGAACGGGAGGATCCCTTTCTTACGAGCAGTACTTC	CASSLGTGGSLSYEQYF	-	TRBV7-3	TRBJ2-7	TRBD2
TGTGCCAGCAGCTACGGACAGGGCGAGCAGTACTTC	CASSYGQGEQYF	once	TRBV27	TRBJ2-7	TRBD1
TGTGCCAGCAGGGTCGGGCGGGGCCAGCAGTTCTTC	CASRVGRGQQFF	-	TRBV7-9	TRBJ2-1	-